The 10 T cell receptor beta chains listed next were all sequenced from one sample in a study of graft-versus-host responses after intestinal transplantation. The table came from immunoSEQ multiplex PCR; TCRdb's copy has only in-frame clones and leaves some out. The table has roughly 99,000 clones, about 84% seen once. The sample consisted of PBMCs, taken 255 days after intestinal transplant. All receptors derive from a human patient who received an intestinal transplant, so some T cells may come from the graft donor.

The V gene is TRBV6-5, the J gene TRBJ2-2; 8 bases agree with TRBD2. Trimming cost V 2 bases and J 4 bases; bases outside gene matches: 6. The CDR3 is 16 residues long. Germline V CDR1 and CDR2: MNHEY, SVGAGI. DNA of the CDR3: TGTGCCAGCAGTTACGCCAGCGGGGGCCTCACCGGGGAGCTGTTTTTT. Protein product: CASSYASGGLTGELFF.

CDR3 region: CASSLAGGRGRRQETQYF. As DNA, the CDR3 is TGCGCCAGCAGCTTGGCAGGGGGTAGGGGCAGACGGCAAGAGACCCAGTACTTC. The gene calls are TRBV5-1 and TRBJ2-5; 7 nucleotides agree with TRBD1. Germline V gives CDR1 SGHRS, CDR2 YFSETQ. V shed 0 bases, J shed 2 bases, and the junction held 13 bases outside the gene matches. The CDR3 spans 18 residues.

This CDR3 is CASSESRVAFF. The CDR3 nucleotides are TGTGCCAGCAGTGAATCTCGTGTAGCTTTCTTT. This chain links TRBV6-1 with TRBJ1-1; D gene uncertain. The CDR3 totals 11 residues. Between the trimmed V and J ends, which lost 2 bases and 10 bases, there was a span of 8 bases. Germline CDR1 reads MNHNS; CDR2 reads SASEGT.

This chain uses TRBV28 with TRBJ1-6; D is perhaps TRBD1 (5 bases). Trimming took off 5 bases at V and 7 bases at J, with 12 bases between the two ends. Germline V lookup: CDR1 MDHEN, CDR2 SYDVKM. The CDR3 loop spans 14 amino acids. CDR3 protein: CASSPPGPNSPLHF. CDR3 sequence (DNA): TGTGCCAGCAGTCCTCCGGGGCCGAATTCACCCCTCCACTTT. Full variable domain (remainder filled in from reference TRBV28 and TRBJ1-6): DVKVTQSSRYLVKRTGEKVFLECVQDMDHENMFWYRQDPGLGLRLIYFSYDVKMKEKGDIPEGYSVSREKKERFSLILESASTNQTSMYLCASSPPGPNSPLHFGNGTRLTVT.

The V and J genes are TRBV6-5 and TRBJ1-3; perhaps TRBD1 as D (6 bases). V lost 7 bases, J lost 2 bases, and 9 bases lay in between. Germline CDR1 and CDR2: MNHEY and SVGAGI. The CDR3 has 13 residues. The CDR3 reads CASMRGAGNTIYF. CDR3 nucleotides: TGTGCCAGCATGAGGGGGGCTGGAAACACCATATATTTT.

This CDR3 reads CASSPTIQGKAEQYV. CDR3 DNA sequence: TGTGCCAGCAGCCCAACCATACAGGGGAAGGCCGAGCAGTACGTC. This chain links TRBV7-8 with TRBJ2-7; 7 nucleotides agree with TRBD1. The CDR3 has 15 amino acids. The germline V gene has CDR1 SGHVS and CDR2 FQNEAQ. J was trimmed by 6 bases and V by 5 bases; bases with no gene match: 13.

The gene calls are TRBV28 and TRBJ1-2; possibly TRBD1 for D (5 bases). The length of the CDR3 is 15 residues. Germline V gene lookup returns CDR1 MDHEN and CDR2 SYDVKM. V lost 2 bases, J lost 0 bases, and 10 bases lay in between. The CDR3 region is CASSLPGAPNYGYTF. CDR3 sequence (DNA): TGTGCCAGCAGTTTACCCGGGGCCCCTAACTATGGCTACACCTTC.

The J gene is TRBJ1-5, the V gene TRBV5-1; D is perhaps TRBD1 (5 bases). Germline V gene lookup returns CDR1 SGHRS and CDR2 YFSETQ. The CDR3 length is 14 residues. Trimming took off 3 bases at V and 4 bases at J, with 11 bases between the two ends. The CDR3 coding sequence is TGCGCCAGCAGCTCGGGTCCAGGGAATCAGCCCCAGCATTTT. Protein: CASSSGPGNQPQHF.

V usage is TRBV30 and J usage is TRBJ1-1; D gene uncertain. The V and J ends lost 2 bases and 4 bases respectively, with 8 bases between them. The CDR3 extends over 12 amino acids. Germline CDR1 is GTSNPN and CDR2 is SVGIG (reference sequence). Here the CDR3 reads CAWSQTGTEAFF. CDR3 coding DNA: TGTGCCTGGAGTCAGACGGGCACTGAAGCTTTCTTT.

The genes are TRBV6-1 and TRBJ2-6; D gene ambiguous. Trimming removed 4 bases at V and 0 bases at J, with 4 bases between. The CDR3 loop spans 14 amino acids. Germline CDR1 is MNHNS and CDR2 is SASEGT. The CDR3 spells CASSAISGANVLTF. CDR3 in DNA: TGTGCCAGCAGTGCAATCTCTGGGGCCAACGTCCTGACTTTC.